This TCR beta chain stems from a study of neurological immune-mediated disorders. The authors produced cDNA by 5'RACE using 10-nucleotide random UMIs. A single record per CDR3 protein comes from TCRdb applying MiXCR to the 5' RACE reads. The repertoire has under 40,000 distinct CDR3 sequences, nearly 7.5% of them found once; the top ten carry less than 4.5%. This clonotype was counted at least ten times. The germline CDR1 and CDR2 sequences are MNHNS and SASEGT. The CDR3 is made up of 15 amino acids. V was clipped by 1 base and J by 4 bases, with 13 bases between them. The chain has TRBV6-1 and TRBJ1-1; D is perhaps TRBD1 (6 bases). Source material: PBMCs. The receptor was derived from a woman aged 40 to 55 in good health. The CDR3 region is CASSEGRGGPTEAFF. CDR3 bases: TGTGCCAGCAGTGAAGGTCGGGGGGGCCCCACTGAAGCTTTCTTT.